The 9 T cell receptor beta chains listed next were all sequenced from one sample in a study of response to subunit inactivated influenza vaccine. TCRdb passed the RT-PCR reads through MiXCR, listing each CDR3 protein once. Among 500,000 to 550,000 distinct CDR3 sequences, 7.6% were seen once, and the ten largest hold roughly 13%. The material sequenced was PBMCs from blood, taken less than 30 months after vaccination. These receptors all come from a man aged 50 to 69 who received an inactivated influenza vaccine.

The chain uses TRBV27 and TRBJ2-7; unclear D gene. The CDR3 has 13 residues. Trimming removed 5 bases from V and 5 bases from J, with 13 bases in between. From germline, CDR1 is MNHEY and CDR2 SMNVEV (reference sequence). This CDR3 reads CASSSSWLNEQYF. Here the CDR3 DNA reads TGTGCCAGCAGTAGTAGCTGGTTGAACGAGCAGTACTTC.

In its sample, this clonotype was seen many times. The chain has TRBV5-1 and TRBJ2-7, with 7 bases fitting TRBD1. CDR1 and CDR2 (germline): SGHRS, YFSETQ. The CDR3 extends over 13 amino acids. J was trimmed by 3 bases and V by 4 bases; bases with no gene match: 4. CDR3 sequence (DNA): TGCGCCAGCAGCGGACAGGCACACTACGAGCAGTACTTC. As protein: CASSGQAHYEQYF.

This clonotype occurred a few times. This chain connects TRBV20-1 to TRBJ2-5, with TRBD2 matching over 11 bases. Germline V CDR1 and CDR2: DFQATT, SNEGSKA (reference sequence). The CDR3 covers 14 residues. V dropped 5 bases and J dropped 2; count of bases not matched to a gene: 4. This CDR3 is CSASGLAEQETQYF. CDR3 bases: TGCAGTGCTTCGGGACTAGCGGAGCAAGAGACCCAGTACTTC.

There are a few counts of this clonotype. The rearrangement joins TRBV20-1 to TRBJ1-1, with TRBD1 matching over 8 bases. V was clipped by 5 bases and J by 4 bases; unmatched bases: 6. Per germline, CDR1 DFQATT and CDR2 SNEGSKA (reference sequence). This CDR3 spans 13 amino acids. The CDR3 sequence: CSAVRTGGTEAFF. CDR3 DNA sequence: TGCAGTGCTGTAAGAACAGGGGGCACTGAAGCTTTCTTT.

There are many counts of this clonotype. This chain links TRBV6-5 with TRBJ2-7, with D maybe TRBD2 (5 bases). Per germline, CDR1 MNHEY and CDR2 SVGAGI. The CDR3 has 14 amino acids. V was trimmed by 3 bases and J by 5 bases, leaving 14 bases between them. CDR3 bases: TGTGCCAGCAGTTATTATGAGGGAGAAGACGAGCAGTACTTC. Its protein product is CASSYYEGEDEQYF.

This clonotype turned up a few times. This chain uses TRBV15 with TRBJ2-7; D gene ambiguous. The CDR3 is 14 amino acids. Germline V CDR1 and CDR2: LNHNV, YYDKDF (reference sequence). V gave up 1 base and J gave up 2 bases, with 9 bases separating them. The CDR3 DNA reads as TGTGCCACCAGCAGAGGCGGCGCAACCTACGAGCAGTACTTC. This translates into CATSRGGATYEQYF.

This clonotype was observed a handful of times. CDR3 coding DNA: TGCGCCAGCAAAACGGCAGGGCGCACAGATACGCAGTATTTT. Translated, it gives CASKTAGRTDTQYF. The chain uses TRBV5-1 and TRBJ2-3; possibly TRBD1 for D (5 bases). This CDR3 comprises 14 residues. With 6 bases removed from V and 1 base from J, the gap between germline ends came to 12 bases. The germline V gene encodes CDR1 SGHRS and CDR2 YFSETQ.

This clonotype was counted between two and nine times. The DNA for the CDR3 is TGTGCCAGCAGACTGACGCCCGGGGACATTCAGTACTTC. Protein: CASRLTPGDIQYF. The chain couples TRBV3-1 to TRBJ2-4; possibly TRBD2 for D (5 bases). Trimming cost V 6 bases and J 8 bases, with 14 bases left between them. CDR3 length equals 13 residues. CDR1 and CDR2 from the germline V gene are LGHDT and YNNKEL (reference sequence). Drawing the rest from reference TRBV3-1 and TRBJ2-4, the complete variable domain is DTAVSQTPKYLVTQMGNDKSIKCEQNLGHDTMYWYKQDSKKFLKIMFSYNNKELIINETVPNRFSPKSPDKAHLNLHINSLELGDSAVYFCASRLTPGDIQYFGAGTRLSVL.

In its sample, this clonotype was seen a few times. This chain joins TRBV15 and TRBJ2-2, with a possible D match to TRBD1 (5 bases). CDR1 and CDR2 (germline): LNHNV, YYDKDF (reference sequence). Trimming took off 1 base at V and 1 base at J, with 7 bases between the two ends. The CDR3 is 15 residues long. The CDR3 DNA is TGTGCCACCAGCAGAGGACAGATGAACACCGGGGAGCTGTTTTTT. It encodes CATSRGQMNTGELFF. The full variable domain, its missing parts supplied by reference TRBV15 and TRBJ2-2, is DAMVIQNPRYQVTQFGKPVTLSCSQTLNHNVMYWYQQKSSQAPKLLFHYYDKDFNNEADTPDNFQSRRPNTSFCFLDIRSPGLGDTAMYLCATSRGQMNTGELFFGEGSRLTVL.